The sequence of this T cell receptor (beta chain) was determined in a study of OX40 agonist ivuxolimab in advanced cancers. Study context: Partial responses were achieved by three patients, of whom one had hepatocellular carcinoma and two had cutaneous melanoma. General study findings and limits: Some nonresponders also had low normalized T-cell clonal expansion.

This CDR3 spans 14 amino acids. The germline V gene has CDR1 SGHTA and CDR2 FQGNSA. V gave up 5 bases and J gave up 0 bases, with 7 bases separating them. Assay: immunoSEQ multiplex PCR; the TCRdb copy retains only in-frame clones and omits some. The table shows over 40,000 clones, with about 80% occurring only once. Relative to its sample, this clone is medium-sized. Its antigen is currently unknown. The chain uses TRBV7-2 and TRBJ2-2; D is unresolved. This clonotype was sampled from an adult with an advanced solid tumor such as melanoma, head and neck, liver or kidney cancer. The sequencing used CD4+ or CD8+ T cells sorted from blood, collected in a trial of the OX40 agonist ivuxolimab. CDR3 DNA sequence: TGTGCCAGCAGCCTAAGTCCGAACACCGGGGAGCTGTTTTTT. Amino acids: CASSLSPNTGELFF.